These T cell receptor beta chains were read from a single sample in a study of blood T cell repertoires in COVID-19. Repertoires were generated with immunoSEQ multiplex PCR, while TCRdb's copy carries only in-frame clones and drops some. The table lists roughly 480,000 clones, about 88% of them singletons. Sequenced material: peripheral blood. The receptors shown here come from a man aged 18 to 30 with COVID-19, enrolled during active disease. Both conserved end residues are trimmed from each CDR3. Clone sizes are given selectively: once, few, many, or a class where the clone is expanded.

>TRBV12-5|.|TRBJ2-3
ASGLVMSRQGVDTQY
>TRBV5-5|.|TRBJ1-5
ASSFRDQPQH
>TRBV4-2|.|TRBJ1-5
ASSQIVRAIGQPQH
>TRBV7-2|.|TRBJ1-5
ASSTTGGQPQH
>TRBV5-1|.|TRBJ2-7
ASSPPTGAEHEQY
>TRBV7-6|once|TRBJ1-4
ASSLPLADATNEKLF
>TRBV25-1|.|TRBJ2-2
ASSELRGEMNTGELF
>TRBV19|.|TRBJ1-2
ASGDRGRYGYT
>TRBV5-4|.|TRBJ2-7
ASSYYDRDRGYEQY
>TRBV19|.|TRBJ2-2
ASSISGAGRTGELF
>TRBV2|.|TRBJ2-3
ASRAADTQY
>TRBV18|.|TRBJ2-6
ASFHVGGSHSGANVLT
>TRBV2|.|TRBJ1-5
ASSGKEGLLPQH
>TRBV12-3/TRBV12-4|.|TRBJ1-2
ASSPDSYYGYT
>TRBV5-5|.|TRBJ2-5
ASSLGQIQETQY
>TRBV24-1|.|TRBJ2-7
ATSTTGENYEQY
>TRBV5-1|.|TRBJ2-7
ASSLRQGVYEQY
>TRBV2|few|TRBJ1-1
ASSVQLNTEAF
>TRBV5-6|.|TRBJ1-6
ASSLSGLKSPLH
>TRBV7-2|.|TRBJ1-5
ASSLVSGTGYQPQH
>TRBV12-3/TRBV12-4|.|TRBJ2-5
ASRAQYQETQY
>TRBV4-2|few|TRBJ1-5
ASSQGGVGNQPQH
>TRBV6-2/TRBV6-3|.|TRBJ1-4
ASSYSGEKLF
>TRBV7-8|.|TRBJ2-1
ASSLTPTWGQHNEQF
>TRBV27|.|TRBJ2-6
ASSLHGGSHGANVLT
>TRBV2|.|TRBJ2-5
ASSFWTGGETQY
>TRBV7-9|.|TRBJ2-5
ASSQALADQETQY
>TRBV5-4|.|TRBJ2-2
ASSLFSEPTGELF
>TRBV15|few|TRBJ2-5
ATSTLAGEKETQY
>TRBV5-8|.|TRBJ1-4
ASSLARPVNEKLF
>TRBV2|once|TRBJ1-1
ASPTGNTEAF
>TRBV6-5|.|TRBJ2-3
ASRNGGAYTQY
>TRBV9|.|TRBJ1-2
ASSPEQTANYGYT
>TRBV14|.|TRBJ2-3
ASSQLTSGKSTDTQY
>TRBV7-3|.|TRBJ2-3
ASSSTSTDTQY
>TRBV3-1/TRBV3-2|.|TRBJ2-1
ASSQGGLVYEQF
>TRBV6-6|.|TRBJ2-3
ASVLTGGSDTQY
>TRBV11-2|.|TRBJ2-7
ASSSLQGARYEQY
>TRBV19|.|TRBJ1-5
ASSMQGGGQPQH
>TRBV6-2/TRBV6-3|.|TRBJ1-4
ASSYSTGTASGKLF
>TRBV5-4|.|TRBJ2-7
ASSLGLAAPAQY
>TRBV3-1/TRBV3-2|.|TRBJ2-2
ASSQLGGANTGELF
>TRBV4-1|.|TRBJ2-1
ASSQVWGQWDNEQF
>TRBV9|.|TRBJ2-3
ASSHHLAGGSTDTQY
>TRBV4-1|.|TRBJ2-7
ASSQDLAGGYEQY